This entry lists 24 T cell receptor beta chains sequenced from one sample in a study of blood T cells in healthy people across ages (dated by TCRdb to about 2015). The library was made by 5' RACE. The instrument given in TCRdb is Illumina HiSeq 2500. The second PCR ran for roughly 7 to 11 cycles and used a J-beta primer mix along with a sample-barcoded 5' primer. The public reads were reanalyzed by TCRdb: fastp trimming at Q25, MiXCR alignment, in-frame beta chains only. Here each entry gathers all rows of one CDR3 protein and keeps the most common genes and DNA. In this sample the table shows some 900,000 distinct CDR3 sequences, 29% of which occur a single time. The ten largest clones represent 17% of the sample. Sequencing was performed on blood. These receptors were obtained from a woman of 80 years or more in good health.

This clonotype showed up many times. Here the CDR3 reads CASSHSTFRQGGNTEAFF. Written as DNA, the CDR3 is TGCGCCAGCAGCCATTCCACTTTCCGGCAGGGCGGGAACACTGAAGCTTTCTTT. The V gene is TRBV4-1, the J gene TRBJ1-1; D is possibly TRBD1 (5 bases). V gave up 3 bases and J gave up 1 base, with 21 bases separating them. Germline values: CDR1 MGHRA, CDR2 YSYEKL. The CDR3 has 18 residues.

This clonotype was detected ten times or more. CDR3 bases: TGTGCCAGCAGCACGCTCGGGGGTTTCTATGGCTACACCTTC. It codes for CASSTLGGFYGYTF. The rearrangement joins TRBV3-1 to TRBJ1-2, with D possibly matching TRBD1 (5 bases). V dropped 5 bases and J dropped 4 bases, with 14 bases sitting between them. CDR1 is LGHDT, CDR2 YNNKEL, per germline (reference sequence). The CDR3 loop spans 14 amino acids.

J is TRBJ2-5 and V is TRBV28; D is unclear. Trimming removed 10 bases from V and 2 bases from J, with 11 bases in between. Germline CDR1 and CDR2: MDHEN and SYDVKM. CDR3 length: 12 amino acids. CDR3 DNA: TGTGCCAACTCATCGGGTCAAGAGACCCAGTACTTC. Its translation: CANSSGQETQYF.

This clonotype has only a few counts. The rearrangement links TRBV28 to TRBJ2-1; D possibly corresponds to TRBD1 (6 bases). V was clipped by 4 bases and J by 4 bases, with 17 bases between them. The V gene's germline CDR1 is MDHEN and CDR2 SYDVKM. The CDR3 sequence is 16 residues long. The DNA for the CDR3 is TGTGCCAGCAGTTCGCCTGGGACAAATGGTTACAATGAGCAGTTCTTC. Translated, it gives CASSSPGTNGYNEQFF.

Note on this clonotype: This clone may be a read error of a much larger clone one base away. The chain has TRBV4-3 and TRBJ1-2; 7 positions agree with TRBD1. CDR1 and CDR2 from the germline V gene are LGHNA and YSLEER. The CDR3 is 14 amino acids. The CDR3 sequence is CASSQVQTGSGHTF. CDR3 coding DNA: TGCGCCAGCAGCCAAGTACAGACAGGGAGTGGCCACACCTTC.

Concerning this clonotype: With a much larger clone just one base away, this may be a read error. The V call is TRBV5-1, the J call TRBJ1-6, with TRBD1 as a possible D gene (6 bases). CDR3 length: 17 residues. Germline V gene data show CDR1 as SGHRS and CDR2 as YFSETQ. The CDR3 region has the DNA TGCGCCAGCAGCTTGAGGTCAAGGGGGAATTCTAATTCACCCCCCCACTTT. Protein: CASSLRSRGNSNSPPHF.

In this sample, this clonotype turned up many times. The CDR3 is CSAAYSSTDTQYF. As DNA, the CDR3 is TGCAGTGCCGCTTACAGTAGCACAGATACGCAGTATTTT. The V call is TRBV20-1, the J call TRBJ2-3; D uncertain. V lost 6 bases, J lost 0 bases, and 10 bases lay in between. The CDR3 consists of 13 residues. The germline gives CDR1 DFQATT, CDR2 SNEGSKA (reference sequence).

This rearrangement joins TRBV7-2 to TRBJ2-5, with a tentative D call TRBD1 (6 bases). V lost 0 bases, J lost 5 bases, and 13 bases lay in between. This CDR3 comprises 15 residues. Germline loops: CDR1 SGHTA, CDR2 FQGNSA. The CDR3 loop reads CASSLAHRAWETQYF. For the CDR3, the DNA is TGTGCCAGCAGCTTAGCGCACAGGGCTTGGGAGACCCAGTACTTC.

This clonotype has at least ten counts. V usage is TRBV11-2 and J usage is TRBJ2-3; TRBD2 matches 10 bases. Germline V lookup: CDR1 SGHAT, CDR2 FQNNGV. V shed 5 bases and J 0 bases; nucleotides not matched to a gene: 17. The CDR3 extends over 20 amino acids. The CDR3 DNA follows: TGTGCCAGCAGCCAAAAACTAGCGGGGAAACGCTCAACTAGCACAGATACGCAGTATTTT. Its protein is CASSQKLAGKRSTSTDTQYF.

Of note for this clonotype: A read error may be the cause here, since a much bigger clone is one base away. Since no conserved phenylalanine or tryptophan closes the CDR3, a read error is the likely cause. The rearrangement links TRBV9 to TRBJ2-7; D gene ambiguous. The germline CDR1 and CDR2 sequences are SGDLS and YYNGEE. The CDR3 length is 13 residues. Trimming removed 0 bases at V and 2 bases at J, with 6 bases between. The DNA for the CDR3 is TGTGCCAGCAGCGTAGGCCTGACCTACGAGCAGTACTGC. Its translation is CASSVGLTYEQYC.

This chain connects TRBV5-1 to TRBJ2-1; the match to TRBD2 covers 9 bases. The CDR3 is 18 amino acids. CDR1 and CDR2 from the germline V gene are SGHRS and YFSETQ. The ends lost 6 bases at V and 7 bases at J; junction bases unmatched: 20. In DNA form, the CDR3 reads TGCGCCAGCACTGCCCCGGGCGTAGCGGGAGTAAACGTGAATGAGCAGTTCTTC. Its translation: CASTAPGVAGVNVNEQFF.

Points on this clonotype: Just one base apart from a much larger clone, this may be a read error. The chain recombines TRBV7-2 with TRBJ1-5; possibly TRBD1 for D (5 bases). V shed 1 base and J shed 6 bases, with 16 bases lying between them. The germline V gene has CDR1 SGHTA and CDR2 FQGNSA. The CDR3 extends over 16 amino acids. CDR3 DNA sequence: TGTGCCAGCAGCTTAGGGGCAGGGAGATACAGTCAGCCCCAGCATTTT. It is translated as CASSLGAGRYSQPQHF.

This clonotype was detected only a few times. This may be a read error, as it is one base from a much larger clone. V is TRBV29-1 and J is TRBJ2-6, with D perhaps assigned TRBD1 or TRBD2 (5 bases each). The CDR3 is made up of 14 amino acids. Germline loops: CDR1 SQVTM, CDR2 ANQGSEA. CDR3 residues: CSVLRGSGANVRTF. In DNA form, the CDR3 reads TGCAGCGTTCTTCGGGGCTCTGGGGCCAACGTCCGGACTTTC.

The sample holds many counts of this clonotype. In nucleotides, the CDR3 is TGTGCCAGCAGCTTAGGGAGGGTTAGCTCCTACGAGCAGTACTTC. Translating it yields CASSLGRVSSYEQYF. This chain joins TRBV7-2 and TRBJ2-7; TRBD2 might be the D (6 bases). CDR1 is SGHTA, CDR2 FQGNSA, per germline. V was trimmed by 1 base and J by 0 bases, leaving 10 bases between them. The CDR3 consists of 15 residues.

V gene TRBV24-1 combines with J gene TRBJ1-5, with TRBD1 as a possible D gene (5 bases). Germline V gives CDR1 KGHDR, CDR2 SFDVKD. The CDR3 spans 13 residues. Trimming stripped 9 bases from V and 9 bases from J, with 17 bases between. The CDR3 region is CATAIDGGRPQHF. Here the CDR3 DNA reads TGTGCCACCGCTATCGACGGGGGTAGGCCCCAGCATTTT.

The sample holds many counts of this clonotype. J is TRBJ2-5 and V is TRBV30, with 8 nucleotides matching TRBD1. V shed 1 base, J shed 3 bases, and the junction held 7 bases outside the gene matches. Germline CDR1 and CDR2: GTSNPN and SVGIG (reference sequence). The CDR3 consists of 15 residues. For the CDR3, the DNA is TGTGCCTGGAGTGGACCCGGGACAGGAAAAGAGACCCAGTACTTC. Protein product: CAWSGPGTGKETQYF.

This clonotype has just a few counts. Just one base apart from a much larger clone, this may be a read error. CDR3 nucleotide sequence: TGTGCCGGCAGTCCCCACAGAGCGGGTTCCTACGAGCAGTACTTC. This gives the protein CAGSPHRAGSYEQYF. This rearrangement joins TRBV25-1 to TRBJ2-7; a possible D gene is TRBD2 (6 bases). The germline gives CDR1 MGHDK, CDR2 SYGVNS. The CDR3 is 15 amino acids.

The table lists this clonotype with many counts. The chain uses TRBV7-2 and TRBJ2-3, with 16 bases aligning to TRBD2. This CDR3 contains 19 residues. V lost 4 bases and J lost 7; bases outside the gene matches: 14. Germline CDR1 is SGHTA and CDR2 is FQGNSA. The CDR3 DNA is TGTGCCAGCAGCTCACCCCCCGGGACTAGCGGGGGGGGGACTTATACGCAGTATTTT. Its protein product is CASSSPPGTSGGGTYTQYF. The whole variable domain, filled in from reference TRBV7-2 and TRBJ2-3, reads GAGVSQSPSNKVTEKGKDVELRCDPISGHTALYWYRQSLGQGLEFLIYFQGNSAPDKSGLPSDRFSAERTGGSVSTLTIQRTQQEDSAVYLCASSSPPGTSGGGTYTQYFGPGTRLTVL.

Comment on this clonotype: The junction departs from germline at one end; a sequencing error may be responsible. The genes are TRBV9 and TRBJ2-3; D not certain. CDR3 length: 13 residues. Germline CDR1 is SGDLS and CDR2 is YYNGEE. CDR3 sequence (DNA): TGTGCCGGCAGCGTAGACTTGAGGGATACGCAGTATTTT. As protein: CAGSVDLRDTQYF.

This clonotype was detected ten times or more. V is TRBV7-2 and J is TRBJ1-2, with D possibly being TRBD1 (5 bases). The V end was cut by 5 bases, the J end by 2 bases, with 18 bases between. Germline loops: CDR1 SGHTA, CDR2 FQGNSA. The CDR3 totals 16 residues. CDR3 bases: TGTGCCAGCAGCGTACGCCCACTGGGGACCAACTATGGCTACACCTTC. Its protein product is CASSVRPLGTNYGYTF. The full variable domain, its missing parts supplied by reference TRBV7-2 and TRBJ1-2, is GAGVSQSPSNKVTEKGKDVELRCDPISGHTALYWYRQSLGQGLEFLIYFQGNSAPDKSGLPSDRFSAERTGGSVSTLTIQRTQQEDSAVYLCASSVRPLGTNYGYTFGSGTRLTVV.

On this clonotype itself: A read error may produce the germline difference seen at one junction end. The rearrangement uses TRBV20-1 and TRBJ2-2; the D gene could be TRBD1 or TRBD2 (5 bases each). Germline V gene data show CDR1 as DFQATT and CDR2 as SNEGSKA (reference sequence). CDR3 length: 13 residues. The CDR3 loop reads CSAQGGNTGERFF. The CDR3 coding sequence is TGCAGTGCCCAGGGTGGGAACACCGGGGAGCGGTTTTTT.

This clonotype was recorded a few times. This chain's CDR3 is CASSLYGAPGTGELFF. The CDR3 DNA reads TGTGCCAGCAGCTTATACGGGGCCCCGGGAACCGGGGAGCTGTTTTTT. The gene calls are TRBV7-8 and TRBJ2-2; D possibly uses TRBD1 or TRBD2 (5 bases each). V was clipped by 2 bases and J by 5 bases, with 15 bases between them. Germline V gene lookup returns CDR1 SGHVS and CDR2 FQNEAQ. The CDR3 runs to 16 residues.

This clonotype was detected a few times. This chain links TRBV21-1 with TRBJ1-6. TRBV21-1 is described as a pseudogene. The CDR3 covers 18 residues. CDR3 in DNA: TGTGCCAGCAGCAAAGCTGTGGACAGGAGCTCCTATAATTCACCCCTCCACTTT. It specifies CASSKAVDRSSYNSPLHF.

This clonotype was seen many times. V usage is TRBV20-1 and J usage is TRBJ1-2; D is perhaps TRBD1 (5 bases). The length of the CDR3 is 13 residues. V lost 5 bases and J 7 bases, leaving 17 bases between the germline ends. The germline CDR1 and CDR2 sequences are DFQATT and SNEGSKA (reference sequence). As DNA, the CDR3 is TGCAGTGCTCTAACGGACGGGCAGGGTGGCTACACCTTC. Translating it yields CSALTDGQGGYTF.